The 14 T cell receptor beta chains reported below all come from one sample, sequenced in a study of cytomegalovirus exposure and HLA in healthy donors (dated by TCRdb to 2015 to 2018). Preparation of the library involved the immunoSEQ multiplex PCR assay. A mixture of 60 forward primers for TCR Vbeta segments and 13 reverse primers for TCR Jbeta segments was used in the multiplex PCR. TCRdb carries this immuneACCESS record with in-frame sequences only. Its versions omit some clonotypes, under half of them owing to an unresolved V gene in the studies checked, with the rest unexplained. The sample table holds some 75,000 clones, of which about 79% were seen once. The top ten constitute 5% to 7% of the sample. The specimen sequenced was PBMCs. The receptors derive from a man aged 18 to 35 in good health and CMV-seropositive.

The V call is TRBV11-1, the J call TRBJ2-6; the D is unclear. Per germline, CDR1 SGHAT and CDR2 FQDESV (reference sequence). The V end was cut by 5 bases, the J end by 0 bases, with 8 bases between. The CDR3 is 15 residues long. CDR3 region: CASSRENSGANVLTF. CDR3 in DNA: TGTGCCAGCAGCCGAGAAAACTCTGGGGCCAACGTCCTGACTTTC. Complete variable domain (other parts from reference TRBV11-1 and TRBJ2-6): EAEVAQSPRYKITEKSQAVAFWCDPISGHATLYWYRQILGQGPELLVQFQDESVVDDSQLPKDRFSAERLKGVDSTLKIQPAELGDSAMYLCASSRENSGANVLTFGAGSRLTVL.

The chain carries TRBV5-1 and TRBJ1-1, with 7 bases identical to TRBD1. J gave up 1 base and V 7 bases, and 7 bases lay outside the gene matches. Germline V gene data show CDR1 as SGHRS and CDR2 as YFSETQ. The length of the CDR3 is 14 residues. The chain's CDR3 is CASEGEGANTEAFF. The DNA for the CDR3 is TGCGCCAGCGAAGGCGAGGGGGCGAACACTGAAGCTTTCTTT.

The genes are TRBV28 and TRBJ1-5, with unresolved D. Germline-derived CDR1 and CDR2 are MDHEN and SYDVKM. The CDR3 runs to 14 residues. Trimming cost V 1 base and J 3 bases, with 7 bases left between them. In DNA form, the CDR3 reads TGTGCCAGCAGTTTATTAGTCACCAATCAGCCCCAGCATTTT. Encoded protein: CASSLLVTNQPQHF.

The chain couples TRBV29-1 to TRBJ2-7, with D possibly matching TRBD2 (6 bases). Germline CDR1 reads SQVTM; CDR2 reads ANQGSEA. This CDR3 spans 14 amino acids. V lost 1 base to trimming and J lost 4 bases, with 14 bases between them. The CDR3 is CSVEGASEGYEQYF. The DNA for the CDR3 is TGCAGCGTTGAAGGGGCTAGCGAGGGGTACGAGCAGTACTTC.

The chain links TRBV4-1 to TRBJ1-2, with 8 bases lining up with TRBD1. The CDR3 is 15 residues long. Germline V gene lookup returns CDR1 MGHRA and CDR2 YSYEKL. V lost 4 bases and J lost 8; bases outside the gene matches: 12. CDR3 amino acids: CASSPQPDRDNGYTF. In nucleotides, the CDR3 is TGCGCCAGCAGCCCCCAACCGGACAGGGATAACGGCTACACCTTC.

The rearrangement links TRBV7-8 to TRBJ1-1; 7 positions agree with TRBD1. The J segment lost 3 bases and the V segment lost 5 bases, leaving 15 bases of the junction unmatched. Germline loops: CDR1 SGHVS, CDR2 FQNEAQ. This CDR3 has 17 residues. CDR3 region: CASSIGRGGLKYTEAFF. CDR3 nucleotides: TGTGCCAGCAGCATTGGGAGAGGGGGCTTAAAGTACACTGAAGCTTTCTTT.

A note on this clone: This CDR3 is missing its conserved last phenylalanine or tryptophan, likely due to a read error. The CDR3 coding sequence is TGCAGCGTACAGACAGGGGGCTTTGGCTACACCGTC. It translates to CSVQTGGFGYTV. The rearrangement joins TRBV29-1 to TRBJ1-2; 10 nucleotides agree with TRBD1. Germline V gives CDR1 SQVTM, CDR2 ANQGSEA. The V gene end was trimmed by 6 bases and the J gene end by 7 bases; junction bases not matched to a gene: 5. CDR3 length: 12 residues.

V usage is TRBV7-2 and J usage is TRBJ2-7; D is uncertain. V was pared by 4 bases and J by 5 bases, with 6 bases between. This CDR3 has 11 amino acids. Germline lookup yields CDR1 SGHTA and CDR2 FQGNSA. CDR3 coding DNA: TGTGCCAGCAGCTCCCTCCACGAGCAGTACTTC. Its translation is CASSSLHEQYF. The variable domain in full, with the rest retrieved from reference TRBV7-2 and TRBJ2-7, is GAGVSQSPSNKVTEKGKDVELRCDPISGHTALYWYRQSLGQGLEFLIYFQGNSAPDKSGLPSDRFSAERTGGSVSTLTIQRTQQEDSAVYLCASSSLHEQYFGPGTRLTVT.

This chain uses TRBV4-1 with TRBJ2-7; a possible D gene is TRBD1 (5 bases). CDR1 and CDR2 (germline): MGHRA, YSYEKL. Trimming removed 2 bases at V and 3 bases at J, with 14 bases between. The CDR3 runs 15 residues. This chain's CDR3 is CASSQTRALVYEQYF. The CDR3 DNA reads TGCGCCAGCAGCCAAACCAGGGCTTTAGTCTACGAGCAGTACTTC.

The rearrangement links TRBV11-2 to TRBJ1-5, with D hard to call. CDR3 length equals 13 residues. Germline values: CDR1 SGHAT, CDR2 FQNNGV. V lost 2 bases and J lost 5, with 7 bases in between. CDR3 in DNA: TGTGCCAGCAGCTTAAATGCGGATCAGCCCCAGCATTTT. Amino acid sequence: CASSLNADQPQHF.

The V gene is TRBV7-2, the J gene TRBJ2-7; 7 bases are a match to TRBD1. Looked up from germline, CDR1 is SGHTA and CDR2 is FQGNSA. After removal of 4 bases from V and 3 bases from J, the junction contained 9 bases not matched to a gene. CDR3 length equals 15 residues. CDR3: CASSWDSFFGYEQYF. The CDR3 DNA sequence: TGTGCCAGCAGCTGGGACAGTTTTTTCGGCTACGAGCAGTACTTC.

The CDR3 region is CASSRRGWSDTQYF. Here the CDR3 DNA reads TGTGCCAGCAGCCGGCGGGGATGGTCAGATACGCAGTATTTT. The chain has TRBV5-4 and TRBJ2-3; D may be TRBD2 (6 bases). V lost 4 bases, J lost 4 bases, and 13 bases lay in between. Germline V gives CDR1 SGHNT, CDR2 YYREEE (reference sequence). The CDR3 loop spans 14 amino acids.

The chain has TRBV7-9 and TRBJ1-2, with D hard to call. Germline loops: CDR1 SEHNR, CDR2 FQNEAQ (reference sequence). CDR3 length: 15 amino acids. Trimming pared 5 bases from V and 8 bases from J, leaving 21 bases between. The CDR3 coding sequence is TGTGCCAGCAGCCCATCCGACGTACTAATTCGGGGCTACACCTTC. Its translation is CASSPSDVLIRGYTF.

For this clone: One end of the junction varies from germline; a read error may be responsible. The chain links TRBV11-2 to TRBJ1-2; TRBD1 is a possible D gene (6 bases). There are 15 residues in the CDR3. In germline, CDR1 is SGHAT, CDR2 FQNNGV. This CDR3 reads CASGLVDRSYYGYTF. The CDR3 bases are TGTGCCAGCGGCTTAGTCGACAGGTCATACTATGGCTACACCTTC.